This TCR beta chain comes out of a study of T cells in Graves' hyperthyroidism and ophthalmopathy. This clonotype has a count of ten or more. Template material for amplifying TCR beta CDR3 regions consisted of RNA transcripts. The HTBI primer set drove a first-round RT-PCR of the TCR CDR3. TCRdb called the multiplex PCR reads again in MiXCR, with one record for every CDR3 protein. The sample has about 46,000 distinct CDR3 sequences; 49% are singletons. The CDR3 consists of 16 residues. Germline values: CDR1 LGHNA, CDR2 YSLEER. Unmatched junction bases numbered 3, after V lost 0 bases and J lost 3 bases.

The sample comprised peripheral blood or thyroid tissue (not recorded which). The V and J genes are TRBV4-3 and TRBJ2-2, with 8 bases fitting TRBD2. This clonotype originated in a woman in her 50s with Graves' hyperthyroidism. CDR3 nucleotides: TGCGCCAGCAGCCAAGACCCACTAGCGGACACCGGGGAGCTGTTTTTT. Its translation: CASSQDPLADTGELFF.